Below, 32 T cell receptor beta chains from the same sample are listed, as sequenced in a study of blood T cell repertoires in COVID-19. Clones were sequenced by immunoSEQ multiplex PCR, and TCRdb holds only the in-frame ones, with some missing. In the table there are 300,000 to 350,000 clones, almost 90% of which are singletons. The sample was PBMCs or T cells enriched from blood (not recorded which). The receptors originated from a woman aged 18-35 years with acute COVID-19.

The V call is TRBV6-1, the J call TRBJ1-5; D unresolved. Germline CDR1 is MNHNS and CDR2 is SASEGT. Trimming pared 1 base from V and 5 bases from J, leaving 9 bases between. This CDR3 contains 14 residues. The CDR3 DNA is TGTGCCAGCAGTGAAGGACCCGGGGATCAGCCCCAGCATTTT. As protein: CASSEGPGDQPQHF.

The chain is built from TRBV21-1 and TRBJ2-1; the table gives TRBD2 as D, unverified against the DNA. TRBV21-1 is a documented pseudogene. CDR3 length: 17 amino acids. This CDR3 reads CASSNGLAGLIYNEQFF. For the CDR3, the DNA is TGTGCCAGCAGCAACGGACTAGCGGGACTGATCTACAATGAGCAGTTCTTC.

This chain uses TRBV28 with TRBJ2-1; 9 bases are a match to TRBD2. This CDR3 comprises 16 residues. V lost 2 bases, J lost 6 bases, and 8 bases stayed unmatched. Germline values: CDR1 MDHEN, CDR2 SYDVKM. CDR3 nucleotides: TGTGCCAGCAGTTTAGGTGGCGGGAGGGCATCCAATGAGCAGTTCTTC. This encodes CASSLGGGRASNEQFF. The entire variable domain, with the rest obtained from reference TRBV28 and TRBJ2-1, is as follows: DVKVTQSSRYLVKRTGEKVFLECVQDMDHENMFWYRQDPGLGLRLIYFSYDVKMKEKGDIPEGYSVSREKKERFSLILESASTNQTSMYLCASSLGGGRASNEQFFGPGTRLTVL.

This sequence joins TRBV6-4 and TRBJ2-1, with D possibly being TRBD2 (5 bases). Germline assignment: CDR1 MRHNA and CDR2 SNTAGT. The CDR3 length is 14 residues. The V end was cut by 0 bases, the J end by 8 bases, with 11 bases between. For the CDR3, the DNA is TGTGCCAGCAGTGACTCGGCGGGTTCCCATGAGCAGTTCTTC. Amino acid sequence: CASSDSAGSHEQFF.

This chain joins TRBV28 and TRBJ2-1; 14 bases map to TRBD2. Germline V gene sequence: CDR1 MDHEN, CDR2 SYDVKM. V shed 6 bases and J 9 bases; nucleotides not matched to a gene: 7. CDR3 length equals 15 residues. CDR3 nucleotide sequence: TGTGCCAGCAGCCGACTAGCGGGAGGGCCGGGTGAGCAGTTCTTC. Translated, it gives CASSRLAGGPGEQFF.

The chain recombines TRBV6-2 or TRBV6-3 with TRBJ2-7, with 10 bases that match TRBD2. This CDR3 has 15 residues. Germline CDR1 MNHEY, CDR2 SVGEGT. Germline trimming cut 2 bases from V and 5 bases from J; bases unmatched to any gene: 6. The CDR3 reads CASSYGASGSHEQYF. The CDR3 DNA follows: TGTGCCAGCAGTTACGGGGCTAGCGGGAGCCACGAGCAGTACTTC.

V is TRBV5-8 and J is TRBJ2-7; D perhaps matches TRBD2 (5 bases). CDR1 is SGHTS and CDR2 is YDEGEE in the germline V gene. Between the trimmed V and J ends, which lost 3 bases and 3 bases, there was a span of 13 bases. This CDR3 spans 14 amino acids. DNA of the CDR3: TGTGCCAGCAGCTCCCGGAGGACGAACTACGAGCAGTACTTC. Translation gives CASSSRRTNYEQYF.

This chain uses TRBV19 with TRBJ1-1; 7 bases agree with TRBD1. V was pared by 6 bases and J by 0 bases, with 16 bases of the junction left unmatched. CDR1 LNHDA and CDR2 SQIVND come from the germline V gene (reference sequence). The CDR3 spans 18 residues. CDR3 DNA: TGTGCCAGTAGGGCACAGGGGCTGTTTTTTAGACTGAACACTGAAGCTTTCTTT. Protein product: CASRAQGLFFRLNTEAFF.

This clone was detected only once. The CDR3 region has the DNA TGTGCCAGCAGTTTATCGAGGTCAGGGTACGGCTACACCTTC. Its translation: CASSLSRSGYGYTF. The rearrangement uses TRBV28 and TRBJ1-2; a possible D gene is TRBD1 (5 bases). The germline gives CDR1 MDHEN, CDR2 SYDVKM. V lost 1 base to trimming and J lost 8 bases, with 14 bases between them. The CDR3 contains 14 residues.

The CDR3 spells CATSDSMTGDTEAFF. CDR3 nucleotides: TGTGCCACCAGTGATTCGATGACAGGAGACACTGAAGCTTTCTTT. The chain uses TRBV24-1 and TRBJ1-1; TRBD1 might be the D (6 bases). The CDR3 spans 15 residues. Per germline, CDR1 KGHDR and CDR2 SFDVKD. The V gene lost 2 bases and the J gene lost 3 bases, with 12 bases spanning the gap.

The CDR3 bases are TGTGCCAGCAGCCGGGGACTAGCGGGAAGCGGGGAGCTGTTTTTT. Protein product: CASSRGLAGSGELFF. This sequence joins TRBV11-3 and TRBJ2-2; 13 bases map to TRBD2. V trimming: 5 bases; J trimming: 7 bases; junction bases outside the gene matches: 4. The length of the CDR3 is 15 residues. Germline V gene sequence: CDR1 SGHNT, CDR2 YENEEA.

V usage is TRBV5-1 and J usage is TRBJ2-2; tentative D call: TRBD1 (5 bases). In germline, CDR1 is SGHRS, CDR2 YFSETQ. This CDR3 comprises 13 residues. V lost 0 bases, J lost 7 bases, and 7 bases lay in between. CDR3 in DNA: TGCGCCAGCAGCTTGGAGGGGTTCGGGGAGCTGTTTTTT. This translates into CASSLEGFGELFF.

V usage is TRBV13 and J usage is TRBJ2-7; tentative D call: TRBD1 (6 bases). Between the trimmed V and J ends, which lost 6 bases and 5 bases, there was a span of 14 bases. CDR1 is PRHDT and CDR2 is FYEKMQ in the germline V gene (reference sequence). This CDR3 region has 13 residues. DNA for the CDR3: TGTGCCAGCAGTCCGCAGGGGAGAAACGAGCAGTACTTC. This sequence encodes CASSPQGRNEQYF.

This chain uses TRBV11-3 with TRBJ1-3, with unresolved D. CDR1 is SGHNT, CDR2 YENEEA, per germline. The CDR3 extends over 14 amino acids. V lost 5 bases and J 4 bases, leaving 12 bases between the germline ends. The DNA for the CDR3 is TGTGCCAGCAGCCTCCCAAACAACGGAAACACCATATATTTT. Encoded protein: CASSLPNNGNTIYF.

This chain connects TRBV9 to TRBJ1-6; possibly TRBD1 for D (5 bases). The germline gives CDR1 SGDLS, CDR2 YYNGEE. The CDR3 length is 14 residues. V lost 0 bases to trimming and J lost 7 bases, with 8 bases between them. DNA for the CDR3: TGTGCCAGCAGCGTAGGACAGACCAATTCACCCCTCCACTTT. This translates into CASSVGQTNSPLHF.

CDR3 in amino acids: CASSLALNTEAFF. The DNA of the CDR3 is TGCGCCAGCAGCTTGGCCCTAAACACTGAAGCTTTCTTT. This chain links TRBV5-1 with TRBJ1-1; D is undetermined. V was trimmed by 0 bases and J by 2 bases, leaving 5 bases between them. Germline lookup yields CDR1 SGHRS and CDR2 YFSETQ. The CDR3 is 13 amino acids.

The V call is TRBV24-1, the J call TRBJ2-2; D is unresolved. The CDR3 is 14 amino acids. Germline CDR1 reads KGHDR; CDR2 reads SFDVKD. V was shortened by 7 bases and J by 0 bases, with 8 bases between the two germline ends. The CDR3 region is CATSTGPNTGELFF. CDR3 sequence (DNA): TGTGCCACCAGCACCGGTCCGAACACCGGGGAGCTGTTTTTT.

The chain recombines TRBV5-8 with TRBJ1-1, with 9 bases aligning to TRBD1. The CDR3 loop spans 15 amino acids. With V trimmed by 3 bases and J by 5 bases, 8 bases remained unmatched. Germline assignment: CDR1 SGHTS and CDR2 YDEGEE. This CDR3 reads CASSSGQGGITEAFF. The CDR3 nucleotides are TGTGCCAGCAGCTCGGGACAGGGCGGGATAACTGAAGCTTTCTTT.

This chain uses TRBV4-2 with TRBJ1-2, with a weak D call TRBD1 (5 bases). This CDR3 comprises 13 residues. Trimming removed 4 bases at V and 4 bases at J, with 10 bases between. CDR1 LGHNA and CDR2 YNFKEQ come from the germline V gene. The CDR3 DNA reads TGTGCCAGCAGCCCTGGGGGGAGCTATGGCTACACCTTC. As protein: CASSPGGSYGYTF.

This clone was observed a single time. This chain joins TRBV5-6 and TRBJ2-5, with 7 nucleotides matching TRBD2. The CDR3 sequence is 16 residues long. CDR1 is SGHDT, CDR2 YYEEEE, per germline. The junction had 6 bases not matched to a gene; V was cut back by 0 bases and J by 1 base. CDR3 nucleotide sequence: TGTGCCAGCAGCTTGGGCGGGGGTGCCTCCCAAGAGACCCAGTACTTC. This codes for CASSLGGGASQETQYF.

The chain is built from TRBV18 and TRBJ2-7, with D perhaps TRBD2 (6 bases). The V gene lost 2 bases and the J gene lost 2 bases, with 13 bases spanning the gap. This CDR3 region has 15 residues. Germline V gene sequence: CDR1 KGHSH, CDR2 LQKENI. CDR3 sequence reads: CASSPSGRGTYEQYF. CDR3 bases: TGTGCCAGCTCACCATCGGGACGGGGGACCTACGAGCAGTACTTC.

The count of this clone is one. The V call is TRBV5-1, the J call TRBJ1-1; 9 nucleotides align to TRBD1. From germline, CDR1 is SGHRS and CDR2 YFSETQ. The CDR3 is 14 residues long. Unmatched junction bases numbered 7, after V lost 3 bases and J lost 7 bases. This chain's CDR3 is CASSSWTGENEAFF. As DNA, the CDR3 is TGCGCCAGCAGCTCATGGACAGGGGAGAATGAAGCTTTCTTT.

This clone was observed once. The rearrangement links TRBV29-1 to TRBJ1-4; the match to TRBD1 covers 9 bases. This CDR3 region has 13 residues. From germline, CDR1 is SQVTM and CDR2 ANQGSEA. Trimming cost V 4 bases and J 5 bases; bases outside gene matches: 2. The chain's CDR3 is CSVVGQGNEKLFF. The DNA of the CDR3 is TGCAGCGTTGTCGGACAGGGGAATGAAAAACTGTTTTTT.

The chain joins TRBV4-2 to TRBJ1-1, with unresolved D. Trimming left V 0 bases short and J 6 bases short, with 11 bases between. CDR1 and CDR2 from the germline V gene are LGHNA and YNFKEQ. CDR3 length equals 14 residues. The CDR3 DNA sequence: TGTGCCAGCAGCCAAGACAGAATTTTCCCTGAAGCTTTCTTT. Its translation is CASSQDRIFPEAFF.

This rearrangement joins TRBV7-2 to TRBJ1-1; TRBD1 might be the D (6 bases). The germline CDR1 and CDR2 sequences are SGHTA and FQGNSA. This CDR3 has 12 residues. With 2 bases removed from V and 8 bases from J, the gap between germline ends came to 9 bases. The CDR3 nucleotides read TGTGCCAGCAGCTTAAGCGGGGGCGAAGCTTTCTTT. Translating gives CASSLSGGEAFF.

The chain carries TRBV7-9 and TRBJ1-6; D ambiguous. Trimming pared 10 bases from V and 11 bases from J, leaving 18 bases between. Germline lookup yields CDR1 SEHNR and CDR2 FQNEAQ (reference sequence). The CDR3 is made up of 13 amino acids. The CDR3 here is CAIQRTVGTPLHF. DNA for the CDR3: TGTGCCATCCAAAGGACGGTCGGGACACCCCTCCACTTT.

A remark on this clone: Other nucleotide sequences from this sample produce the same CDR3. The CDR3 DNA follows: TGTGCCAGCAGTTTCGGGGGGCTGGAGCAGTACTTC. Protein sequence: CASSFGGLEQYF. V is TRBV28 and J is TRBJ2-7; TRBD2 is a possible D gene (7 bases). V lost 3 bases to trimming and J lost 7 bases, with 10 bases between them. The CDR3 spans 12 residues. In germline, CDR1 is MDHEN, CDR2 SYDVKM.

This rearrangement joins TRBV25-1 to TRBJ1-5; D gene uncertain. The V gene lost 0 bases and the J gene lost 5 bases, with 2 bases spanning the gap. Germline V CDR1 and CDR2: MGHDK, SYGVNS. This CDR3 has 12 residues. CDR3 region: CASSEYDQPQHF. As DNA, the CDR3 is TGTGCCAGCAGTGAATACGATCAGCCCCAGCATTTT.

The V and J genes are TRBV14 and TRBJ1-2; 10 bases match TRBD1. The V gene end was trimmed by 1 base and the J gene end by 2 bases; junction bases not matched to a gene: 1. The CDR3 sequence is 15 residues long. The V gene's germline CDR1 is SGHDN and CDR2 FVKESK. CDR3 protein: CASSQGQGANYGYTF. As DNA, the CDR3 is TGTGCCAGCAGCCAAGGACAGGGGGCAAACTATGGCTACACCTTC. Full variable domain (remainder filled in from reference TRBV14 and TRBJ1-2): EAGVTQFPSHSVIEKGQTVTLRCDPISGHDNLYWYRRVMGKEIKFLLHFVKESKQDESGMPNNRFLAERTGGTYSTLKVQPAELEDSGVYFCASSQGQGANYGYTFGSGTRLTVV.

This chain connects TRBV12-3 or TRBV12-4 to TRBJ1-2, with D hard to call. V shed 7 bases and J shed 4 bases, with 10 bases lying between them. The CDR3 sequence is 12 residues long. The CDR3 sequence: CASTRGSYGYTF. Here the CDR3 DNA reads TGTGCCAGCACCCGGGGATCCTATGGCTACACCTTC.

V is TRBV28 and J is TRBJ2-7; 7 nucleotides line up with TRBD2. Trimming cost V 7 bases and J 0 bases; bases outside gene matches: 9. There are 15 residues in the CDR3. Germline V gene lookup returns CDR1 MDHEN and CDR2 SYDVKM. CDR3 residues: CASNSASGDSYEQYF. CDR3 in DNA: TGTGCCAGCAATTCGGCTAGCGGAGACTCCTACGAGCAGTACTTC.

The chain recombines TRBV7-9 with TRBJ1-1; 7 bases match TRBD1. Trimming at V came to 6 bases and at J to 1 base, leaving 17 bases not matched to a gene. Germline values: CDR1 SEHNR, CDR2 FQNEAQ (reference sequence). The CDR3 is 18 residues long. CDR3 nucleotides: TGTGCCAGCAGAATAACGATAGGTGGACAGGAAAGGAACACTGAAGCTTTCTTT. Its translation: CASRITIGGQERNTEAFF.